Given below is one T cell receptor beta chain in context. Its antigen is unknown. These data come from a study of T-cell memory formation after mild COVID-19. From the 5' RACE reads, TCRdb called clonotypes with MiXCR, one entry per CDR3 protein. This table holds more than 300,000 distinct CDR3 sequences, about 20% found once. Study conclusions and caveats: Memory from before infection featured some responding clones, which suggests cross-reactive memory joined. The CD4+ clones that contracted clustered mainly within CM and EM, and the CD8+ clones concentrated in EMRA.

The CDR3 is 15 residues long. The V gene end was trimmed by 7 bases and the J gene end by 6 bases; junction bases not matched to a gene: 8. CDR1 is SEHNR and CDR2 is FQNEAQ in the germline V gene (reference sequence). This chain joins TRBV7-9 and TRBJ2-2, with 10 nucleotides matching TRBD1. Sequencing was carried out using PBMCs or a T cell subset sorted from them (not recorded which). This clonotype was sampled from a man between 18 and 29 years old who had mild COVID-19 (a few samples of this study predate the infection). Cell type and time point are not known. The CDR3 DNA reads TGTGCCAGCAACGACAGGGGGCGCGGGGCCGGGGAGCTGTTTTTT. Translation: CASNDRGRGAGELFF.